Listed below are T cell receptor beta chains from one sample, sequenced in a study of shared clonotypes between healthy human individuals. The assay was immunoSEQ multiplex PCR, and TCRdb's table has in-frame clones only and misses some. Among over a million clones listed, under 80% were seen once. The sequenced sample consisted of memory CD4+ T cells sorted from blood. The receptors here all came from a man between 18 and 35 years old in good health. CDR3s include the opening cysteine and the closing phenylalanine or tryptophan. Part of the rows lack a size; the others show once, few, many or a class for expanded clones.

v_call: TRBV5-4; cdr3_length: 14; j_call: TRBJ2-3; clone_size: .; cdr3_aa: CASSHGISTDTQYF
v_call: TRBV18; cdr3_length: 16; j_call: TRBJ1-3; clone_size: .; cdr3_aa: CASSPFKGAGGNTIYF
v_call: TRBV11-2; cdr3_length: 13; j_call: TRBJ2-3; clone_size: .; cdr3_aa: CASSLAGLDTQYF
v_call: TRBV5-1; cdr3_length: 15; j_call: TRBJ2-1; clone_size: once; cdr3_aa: CASSDGRSTGNEQFF
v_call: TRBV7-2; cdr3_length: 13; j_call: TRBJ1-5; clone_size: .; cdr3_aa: CASSPDSNQPQHF
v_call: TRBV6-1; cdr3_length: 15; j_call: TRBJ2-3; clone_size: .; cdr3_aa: CASSADRVGTDTQYF
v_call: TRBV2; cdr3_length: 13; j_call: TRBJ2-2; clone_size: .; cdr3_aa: CASSAGYTGELFF
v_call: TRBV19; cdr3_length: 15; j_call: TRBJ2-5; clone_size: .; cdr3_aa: CASSITPRGQETQYF
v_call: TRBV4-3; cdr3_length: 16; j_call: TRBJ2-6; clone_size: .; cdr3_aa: CASNLIGESGANVLTF
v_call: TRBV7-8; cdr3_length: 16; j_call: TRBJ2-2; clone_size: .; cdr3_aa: CASSISSGRATGELFF
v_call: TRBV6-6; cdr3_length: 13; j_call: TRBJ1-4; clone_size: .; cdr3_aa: CASMSKLNEKLFF
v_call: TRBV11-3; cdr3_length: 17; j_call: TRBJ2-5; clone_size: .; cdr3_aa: CASSPGVSRTGQETQYF
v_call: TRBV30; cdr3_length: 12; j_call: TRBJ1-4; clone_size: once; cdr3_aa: CAWSGQKEKLFF
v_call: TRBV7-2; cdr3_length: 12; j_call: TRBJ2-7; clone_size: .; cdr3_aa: CASSSWGSEQYF
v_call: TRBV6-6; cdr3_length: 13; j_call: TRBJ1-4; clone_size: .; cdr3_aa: CASTRQANEKLFF
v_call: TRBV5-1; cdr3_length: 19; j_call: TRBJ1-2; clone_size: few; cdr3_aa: CASGVTTGTTGTGSNGYTF
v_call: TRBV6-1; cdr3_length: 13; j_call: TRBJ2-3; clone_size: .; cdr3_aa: CASSEAREDTQYF
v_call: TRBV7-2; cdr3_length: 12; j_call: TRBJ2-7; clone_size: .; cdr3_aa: CASSPTYYEQYF
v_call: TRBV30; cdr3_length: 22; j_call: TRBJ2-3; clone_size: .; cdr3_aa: CAWSAGLLRDAPKHTSTDTQYF
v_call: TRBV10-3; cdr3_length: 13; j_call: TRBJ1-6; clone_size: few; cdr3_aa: CAITVQANSPLHF
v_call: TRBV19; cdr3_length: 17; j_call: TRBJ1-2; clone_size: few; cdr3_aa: CASSTPGQGARNYGYTF
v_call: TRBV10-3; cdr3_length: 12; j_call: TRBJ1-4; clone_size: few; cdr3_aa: CATGGTGEKLFF
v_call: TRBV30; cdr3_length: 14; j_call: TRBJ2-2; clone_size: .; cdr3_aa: CAWRGQGNTGELFF
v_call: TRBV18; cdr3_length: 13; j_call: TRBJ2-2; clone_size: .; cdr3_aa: CASSGPTAGELFF
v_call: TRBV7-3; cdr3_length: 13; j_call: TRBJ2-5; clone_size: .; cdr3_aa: CASSRTSQETQYF
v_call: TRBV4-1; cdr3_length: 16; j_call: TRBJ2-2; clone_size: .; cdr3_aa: CASSQEVGVGAGELFF
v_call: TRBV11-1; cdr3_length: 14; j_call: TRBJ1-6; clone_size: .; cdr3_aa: CASSPGQRNSPLHF
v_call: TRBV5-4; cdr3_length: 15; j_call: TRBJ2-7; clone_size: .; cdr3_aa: CASSLEASGSYEQYF
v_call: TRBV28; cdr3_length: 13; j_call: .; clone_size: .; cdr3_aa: CASSRGGVYEQYF
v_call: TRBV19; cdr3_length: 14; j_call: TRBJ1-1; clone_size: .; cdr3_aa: CASSDGPTNTEAFF
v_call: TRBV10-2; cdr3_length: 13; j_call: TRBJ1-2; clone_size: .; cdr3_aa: CASTSDSPMGYTF
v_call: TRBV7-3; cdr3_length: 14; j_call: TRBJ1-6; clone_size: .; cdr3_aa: CASIHGPDNSPLHF
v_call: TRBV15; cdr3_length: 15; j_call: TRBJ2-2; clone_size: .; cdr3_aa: CATKLPGSNTGELFF
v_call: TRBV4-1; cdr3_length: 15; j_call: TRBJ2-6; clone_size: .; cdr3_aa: CASSLKGAGANVLTF
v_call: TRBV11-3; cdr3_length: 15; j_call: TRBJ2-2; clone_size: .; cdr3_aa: CASSLDSGESGELFF
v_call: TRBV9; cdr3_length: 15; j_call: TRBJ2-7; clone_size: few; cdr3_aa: CASSAAGGGSYEQYF
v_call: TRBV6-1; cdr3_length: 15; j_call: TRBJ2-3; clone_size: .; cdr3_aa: CASSELLLSTDTQYF
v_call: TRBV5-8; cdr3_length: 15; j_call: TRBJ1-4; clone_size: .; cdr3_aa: CASSFGRAGGEKLFF
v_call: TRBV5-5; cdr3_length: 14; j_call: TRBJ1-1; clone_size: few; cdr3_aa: CASSPWGEGTEAFF
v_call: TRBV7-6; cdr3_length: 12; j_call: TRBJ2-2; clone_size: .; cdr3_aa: CAVRGYTGELFF
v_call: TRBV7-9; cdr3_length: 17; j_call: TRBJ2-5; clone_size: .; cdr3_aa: CASSSGRRGPRQETQYF
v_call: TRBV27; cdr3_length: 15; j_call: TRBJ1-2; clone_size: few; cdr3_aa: CASKAGAPASSGYTF
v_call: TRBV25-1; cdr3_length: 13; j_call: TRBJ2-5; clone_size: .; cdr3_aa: CASSEYPRETQYF
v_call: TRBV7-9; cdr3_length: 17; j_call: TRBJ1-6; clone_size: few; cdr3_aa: CASRMEPTGNWGSPLHF
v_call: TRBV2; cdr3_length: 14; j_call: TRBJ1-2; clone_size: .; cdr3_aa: CASSGQGANYGYTF
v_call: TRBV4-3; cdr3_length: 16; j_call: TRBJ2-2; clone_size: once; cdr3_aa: CASSGGQTLNTGELFF